These T cell receptor beta chains were read from a single sample in a study of T cell responses to AZD1222 COVID-19 vaccine. The data were produced by immunoSEQ multiplex PCR, yet TCRdb's version contains in-frame clones alone and is incomplete. The table has approximately 140,000 clones, around 91% seen once. This sample comprised peripheral blood, obtained on day 0 of AZD1222 vaccination. The receptors shown here come from an adult in good health. Both conserved end residues are part of each CDR3. A D gene is named only where the DNA matches it firmly. A row's size may be missing; if present it is once, few, many or a size class.

CDR3 DNA: TGTGCCAGCAGTTCTCCCGGGGCCGGCTATGGCTACACCTTC; CDR3 protein: CASSSPGAGYGYTF; V gene: TRBV6-5; J gene: TRBJ1-2; D gene: NA; clone size: NA
CDR3 DNA: TGTGCCAGCACCCCCTTCAGGGGGGGTACCTACGAGCAGTACTTC; CDR3 protein: CASTPFRGGTYEQYF; V gene: TRBV6-6; J gene: TRBJ2-7; D gene: NA; clone size: NA
CDR3 DNA: TGTGCCAGCAGCCCCCATGGGACTAGCGGGGGGAGAGGGAGCACAGATACGCAGTATTTT; CDR3 protein: CASSPHGTSGGRGSTDTQYF; V gene: TRBV6-4; J gene: TRBJ2-3; D gene: TRBD2; clone size: once
CDR3 DNA: TGTGCCAGCAGCTTGGCCGGACTAGCGGGAGTAGAGCAGTTCTTC; CDR3 protein: CASSLAGLAGVEQFF; V gene: TRBV5-6; J gene: TRBJ2-1; D gene: TRBD2; clone size: few
CDR3 DNA: TGTGCCAGCAGCAACAGGGGGCAAGTCACTGAAGCTTTCTTT; CDR3 protein: CASSNRGQVTEAFF; V gene: TRBV7-2; J gene: TRBJ1-1; D gene: TRBD1; clone size: NA
CDR3 DNA: TGTGCTAGTGTGCACAGAGAGGCCAATGAGCAGTTCTTC; CDR3 protein: CASVHREANEQFF; V gene: TRBV12-5; J gene: TRBJ2-1; D gene: NA; clone size: NA
CDR3 DNA: TGTGCCAGTAGTATAGATCCGGGACGCTCCTACGAGCAGTACTTC; CDR3 protein: CASSIDPGRSYEQYF; V gene: TRBV19; J gene: TRBJ2-7; D gene: NA; clone size: NA
CDR3 DNA: TGCGCCAGCAGCCCGGGACAGGACCACCTAACCTATAATTCACCCCTCCACTTT; CDR3 protein: CASSPGQDHLTYNSPLHF; V gene: TRBV5-1; J gene: TRBJ1-6; D gene: TRBD1; clone size: NA
CDR3 DNA: TGTGCCAGTAGTCCAAGGACAGGAACACAGGGTGGCTACACCTTC; CDR3 protein: CASSPRTGTQGGYTF; V gene: TRBV19; J gene: TRBJ1-2; D gene: TRBD1; clone size: NA
CDR3 DNA: TGTGCCAGCACCCCCGACGGGGGGGTGACTTCACCCCTCCACTTT; CDR3 protein: CASTPDGGVTSPLHF; V gene: TRBV28; J gene: TRBJ1-6; D gene: NA; clone size: NA
CDR3 DNA: TGTGCCAGCAGTTACTCAGATTCCACCTACGAGCAGTACTTC; CDR3 protein: CASSYSDSTYEQYF; V gene: TRBV6-6; J gene: TRBJ2-7; D gene: NA; clone size: NA
CDR3 DNA: TGTGCCAGCAGCGTAGGGCAGGACACAGATACGCAGTATTTT; CDR3 protein: CASSVGQDTDTQYF; V gene: TRBV9; J gene: TRBJ2-3; D gene: NA; clone size: NA
CDR3 DNA: TGTGCCAGCAGTTTAGAGGGACATATATTCACTGAAGCTTTCTTT; CDR3 protein: CASSLEGHIFTEAFF; V gene: TRBV28; J gene: TRBJ1-1; D gene: NA; clone size: NA
CDR3 DNA: TGCAGTGCTAGTGGCGGGAAGGGGTCGGCAGATACGCAGTATTTT; CDR3 protein: CSASGGKGSADTQYF; V gene: TRBV20-1; J gene: TRBJ2-3; D gene: NA; clone size: NA
CDR3 DNA: TGCGCCAGCAGCCCTACATCGGTGGGGAACACTGAAGCTTTCTTT; CDR3 protein: CASSPTSVGNTEAFF; V gene: TRBV23-1; J gene: TRBJ1-1; D gene: NA; clone size: NA
CDR3 DNA: TGTGCCAGCAGTGAAAAACAGGGTTGGGTTATAGATACGCAGTATTTT; CDR3 protein: CASSEKQGWVIDTQYF; V gene: TRBV6-1; J gene: TRBJ2-3; D gene: NA; clone size: NA
CDR3 DNA: TGTGCCAGCAGTGAAAGACAGACCACAGATACGCAGTATTTT; CDR3 protein: CASSERQTTDTQYF; V gene: TRBV2; J gene: TRBJ2-3; D gene: NA; clone size: NA
CDR3 DNA: TGTGCCAGCAGTAACCCATTAATGCCCGGGGAGCTGTTTTTT; CDR3 protein: CASSNPLMPGELFF; V gene: TRBV11-2; J gene: TRBJ2-2; D gene: NA; clone size: NA
CDR3 DNA: TGTGCCAGCAGCGCGTCACCGACCGTTAACTATGGCTACACCTTC; CDR3 protein: CASSASPTVNYGYTF; V gene: TRBV9; J gene: TRBJ1-2; D gene: NA; clone size: NA
CDR3 DNA: TGTGCCAGCAGCTGGGGCCCTTTGGATGAGCAGTACTTC; CDR3 protein: CASSWGPLDEQYF; V gene: TRBV7-3; J gene: TRBJ2-7; D gene: NA; clone size: NA
CDR3 DNA: TGTGCCAGCAGTCTCCTCCCCCGAGCCCATGGCTACACCTTC; CDR3 protein: CASSLLPRAHGYTF; V gene: TRBV6-5; J gene: TRBJ1-2; D gene: NA; clone size: NA
CDR3 DNA: TGTGCCAGCAGTTTAGGGTCGAACACTGAAGCTTTCTTT; CDR3 protein: CASSLGSNTEAFF; V gene: TRBV27; J gene: TRBJ1-1; D gene: NA; clone size: NA